The rows below give T cell receptor beta chains drawn from one sample of a study of T cell repertoires in cytomegalovirus infection. TCRdb reprocessed the reads via MiXCR and lists one record per CDR3 protein. The sample contains about 280,000 distinct CDR3 sequences, 20% to 25% of which appear only once. These receptors are not linked to any known antigen. This material consisted of cultured PBMCs, taken from culture after CMV antigen stimulation. The receptors shown here come from a human donor in good health (CMV status not recorded). Some clones in this sample may be carry-over from other donors' samples. Each CDR3 is given with its conserved first and last residue. Each record gives: D gene, clone size, J gene, V gene, CDR3 DNA, CDR3 protein. D genes are given only for firm matches. Clone size is given for some rows only: seen once, a few or many times, or a class if the clone is expanded.

D gene: -
clone size: few
J gene: TRBJ2-5
V gene: TRBV4-1
CDR3 DNA: TGCGCCAGCAGCCAAGACCTCACCCCCACCCAAGAGACCCAGTACTTC
CDR3 protein: CASSQDLTPTQETQYF

D gene: -
clone size: -
J gene: TRBJ2-1
V gene: TRBV9
CDR3 DNA: TGTGCCAGCAGCGGGGGGAGGACGATACTAGTTGATGAGCAGTTCTTC
CDR3 protein: CASSGGRTILVDEQFF

D gene: -
clone size: -
J gene: TRBJ2-1
V gene: TRBV20-1
CDR3 DNA: TGCAGTGCTAGAGATCTCGGGCAGGCCTACAATGAGCAGTTCTTC
CDR3 protein: CSARDLGQAYNEQFF

D gene: TRBD2
clone size: -
J gene: TRBJ2-3
V gene: TRBV7-8
CDR3 DNA: TGTGCCAGCAGCTTAGGAACTAGCGAGGCAGATACGCAGTATTTT
CDR3 protein: CASSLGTSEADTQYF

D gene: TRBD1
clone size: few
J gene: TRBJ2-5
V gene: TRBV6-1
CDR3 DNA: TGTGCCAGCAGGGAAAACAGGGGAACCCAGTACTTC
CDR3 protein: CASRENRGTQYF

D gene: -
clone size: many
J gene: TRBJ1-2
V gene: TRBV12-3/TRBV12-4
CDR3 DNA: TGTGCCAGCAGTTTAGGGGCAACCAACTATGGCTACACCTTC
CDR3 protein: CASSLGATNYGYTF

D gene: -
clone size: few
J gene: TRBJ1-3
V gene: TRBV5-5
CDR3 DNA: TGTGCCAGCAGCGATACCAGAACTGGAAACACCATATATTTT
CDR3 protein: CASSDTRTGNTIYF

D gene: -
clone size: -
J gene: TRBJ2-1
V gene: TRBV5-1
CDR3 DNA: TGCGCCAGCAGCTTGGCCAACCCTTCGTACAATGAGCAGTTCTTC
CDR3 protein: CASSLANPSYNEQFF

D gene: -
clone size: few
J gene: TRBJ1-5
V gene: TRBV27
CDR3 DNA: TGTGCCAGCTCGGAGGGGTCGGGCAATCAGCCCCAGCATTTT
CDR3 protein: CASSEGSGNQPQHF

D gene: -
clone size: few
J gene: TRBJ1-1
V gene: TRBV4-3
CDR3 DNA: TGCGCCAGCAGCCAAGATGGGGCAGGACTGAACACTGAAGCTTTCTTT
CDR3 protein: CASSQDGAGLNTEAFF

D gene: -
clone size: -
J gene: TRBJ1-3
V gene: TRBV6-1
CDR3 DNA: TGTGCCAGCAGTCTCACCCGGCTCTCTGGAAACACCATATATTTT
CDR3 protein: CASSLTRLSGNTIYF

D gene: -
clone size: many
J gene: TRBJ2-5
V gene: TRBV7-2
CDR3 DNA: TGTGCCAGCAGCCCGACTAGTTCGGAGACCCAGTACTTC
CDR3 protein: CASSPTSSETQYF

D gene: TRBD2
clone size: many
J gene: TRBJ2-7
V gene: TRBV6-2/TRBV6-3
CDR3 DNA: TGTGCCAGCAGTTCCAAGACTAGCGGGAGTTTCTACGAGCAGTACTTC
CDR3 protein: CASSSKTSGSFYEQYF

D gene: TRBD1
clone size: -
J gene: TRBJ1-3
V gene: TRBV7-3
CDR3 DNA: TGTGCCAGCAGCCCCCTTCCGACAGGGGTGACTGGAAACACCATATATTTT
CDR3 protein: CASSPLPTGVTGNTIYF

D gene: TRBD2
clone size: many
J gene: TRBJ2-7
V gene: TRBV7-2
CDR3 DNA: TGTGCCAGCAGCTTAGGTACTAGCGGGAGCTACGAGCAGTACTTC
CDR3 protein: CASSLGTSGSYEQYF

D gene: -
clone size: few
J gene: TRBJ2-2
V gene: TRBV10-3
CDR3 DNA: TGTGCCATCGGGGGTTATAACACCGGGGAGCTGTTTTTT
CDR3 protein: CAIGGYNTGELFF

D gene: TRBD1
clone size: -
J gene: TRBJ2-7
V gene: TRBV27
CDR3 DNA: TGTGCCAGCAGCCCGGGACAGGGTAAATCCTACGAGCAGTACTTC
CDR3 protein: CASSPGQGKSYEQYF

D gene: -
clone size: few
J gene: TRBJ1-3
V gene: TRBV5-6
CDR3 DNA: TGTGCCAGCAGCTTACGGGGGCCTTCACCCGAAAACACCATATATTTT
CDR3 protein: CASSLRGPSPENTIYF

D gene: -
clone size: -
J gene: TRBJ2-5
V gene: TRBV20-1
CDR3 DNA: TGCAGTGCTAGAGGGATTGCGGGGCAGTCTGAGACCCAGTACTTC
CDR3 protein: CSARGIAGQSETQYF

D gene: TRBD1
clone size: -
J gene: TRBJ1-6
V gene: TRBV27
CDR3 DNA: TGTGCCAGCACCGGGACAGGGCTATCGAATTCACCCCTCCACTTT
CDR3 protein: CASTGTGLSNSPLHF

D gene: TRBD1
clone size: many
J gene: TRBJ1-2
V gene: TRBV12-3/TRBV12-4
CDR3 DNA: TGTGCCAGCAGTTTAGCCTCTGGACAGGGAACTAGTGGCTACACCTTC
CDR3 protein: CASSLASGQGTSGYTF

D gene: -
clone size: many
J gene: TRBJ1-1
V gene: TRBV11-3
CDR3 DNA: TGTGCCAGCAGCTTAAGGGGGGACACTGAAGCTTTCTTT
CDR3 protein: CASSLRGDTEAFF

D gene: -
clone size: many
J gene: TRBJ1-1
V gene: TRBV7-2
CDR3 DNA: TGTGCCAGCAGCACCCACCGTGGCACTGAAGCTTTCTTT
CDR3 protein: CASSTHRGTEAFF

D gene: -
clone size: -
J gene: TRBJ2-5
V gene: TRBV15
CDR3 DNA: TGTGCCACCAGCGTACGGGGCCAAGAGACCCAGTACTTC
CDR3 protein: CATSVRGQETQYF

D gene: -
clone size: -
J gene: TRBJ1-2
V gene: TRBV4-3
CDR3 DNA: TGCGCCAGCAGCCAAGATGGGCGGTCCAGGAACTATGGCTACACCTTC
CDR3 protein: CASSQDGRSRNYGYTF

D gene: TRBD1
clone size: many
J gene: TRBJ2-1
V gene: TRBV12-3/TRBV12-4
CDR3 DNA: TGTGCCAGCAGTGACAGGGTCTTCAATGAGCAGTTCTTC
CDR3 protein: CASSDRVFNEQFF

D gene: TRBD2
clone size: few
J gene: TRBJ2-1
V gene: TRBV6-2/TRBV6-3
CDR3 DNA: TGTGCCAGCAGTTACGGACGACTAGCGGGAGCTGATGAGCAGTTCTTC
CDR3 protein: CASSYGRLAGADEQFF

D gene: TRBD2
clone size: -
J gene: TRBJ2-5
V gene: TRBV20-1
CDR3 DNA: TGCAGTGCTAGGGGACTAGCATCAGAGACCCAGTACTTC
CDR3 protein: CSARGLASETQYF

D gene: -
clone size: few
J gene: TRBJ2-5
V gene: TRBV19
CDR3 DNA: TGTGCCCTCCGGGGGGCTCGGGAGACCCAGTACTTC
CDR3 protein: CALRGARETQYF

D gene: -
clone size: many
J gene: TRBJ2-3
V gene: TRBV7-8
CDR3 DNA: TGTGCCAGCAGCGCCAATGGGGCGATTCCAGATACGCAGTATTTT
CDR3 protein: CASSANGAIPDTQYF

D gene: -
clone size: -
J gene: TRBJ2-1
V gene: TRBV10-2
CDR3 DNA: TGCGCCAGCATGAACCCGGCCATTTTGGATAAGCAGTTCTTC
CDR3 protein: CASMNPAILDKQFF

D gene: TRBD1
clone size: few
J gene: TRBJ1-1
V gene: TRBV27
CDR3 DNA: TGTGCCAGCAGTTCCCCCGCAGGGGGCGCGGACACTGAAGCTTTCTTT
CDR3 protein: CASSSPAGGADTEAFF

D gene: -
clone size: few
J gene: TRBJ1-2
V gene: TRBV14
CDR3 DNA: TGTGCCAGCAGCCCCCTAGGGGCCGTCCATGGCTACACCTTC
CDR3 protein: CASSPLGAVHGYTF

D gene: -
clone size: -
J gene: TRBJ2-3
V gene: TRBV29-1
CDR3 DNA: TGCAGCGTTGCCTACGGAGGGGGCGAGTGGGTAGATACGCAGTATTTT
CDR3 protein: CSVAYGGGEWVDTQYF

D gene: TRBD1
clone size: few
J gene: TRBJ1-2
V gene: TRBV29-1
CDR3 DNA: TGCAGCGTTGGTGAGGACAGGATGTTGGGCGGCTACACCTTC
CDR3 protein: CSVGEDRMLGGYTF

D gene: TRBD1
clone size: many
J gene: TRBJ1-5
V gene: TRBV7-2
CDR3 DNA: TGTGCCAGCAGCTCCGCCCCTAACAGGGGGACGATTTATCAGCCCCAGCATTTT
CDR3 protein: CASSSAPNRGTIYQPQHF

D gene: TRBD2
clone size: -
J gene: TRBJ2-1
V gene: TRBV11-2
CDR3 DNA: TGTGCCAGCAGCTTACAATACGGGAGGGTAGGTGAGCAGTTCTTC
CDR3 protein: CASSLQYGRVGEQFF

D gene: -
clone size: many
J gene: TRBJ1-2
V gene: TRBV7-2
CDR3 DNA: TGTGCCAGCAGCTCCCAGGGTTATGGCTACACCTTC
CDR3 protein: CASSSQGYGYTF

D gene: -
clone size: many
J gene: TRBJ2-2
V gene: TRBV7-2
CDR3 DNA: TGTGCCAGCAGCTTAGGGACGGTTGCCGGGGAGCTGTTTTTT
CDR3 protein: CASSLGTVAGELFF

D gene: -
clone size: -
J gene: TRBJ2-6
V gene: TRBV2
CDR3 DNA: TGTGCCAGCCTTCGGAGGTTCGTTGGGGCCAACGTCCTGACTTTC
CDR3 protein: CASLRRFVGANVLTF

D gene: -
clone size: -
J gene: TRBJ1-1
V gene: TRBV11-3
CDR3 DNA: TGTGCCAGCAGCTTTGAGGAGACGAACACTGAAGCTTTCTTT
CDR3 protein: CASSFEETNTEAFF

D gene: TRBD2
clone size: many
J gene: TRBJ2-2
V gene: TRBV11-3
CDR3 DNA: TGTGCCAGCAGCGGGACTAGCGGGAGAGACGGGGAGCTGTTTTTT
CDR3 protein: CASSGTSGRDGELFF

D gene: -
clone size: -
J gene: TRBJ1-4
V gene: TRBV12-3/TRBV12-4
CDR3 DNA: TGTGCCAGCAGTTTAAAGGGGACAACTAATGAAAAACTGTTTTTT
CDR3 protein: CASSLKGTTNEKLFF

D gene: -
clone size: -
J gene: TRBJ2-1
V gene: TRBV6-2/TRBV6-3
CDR3 DNA: TGTGCCAGCAGTTACCACCCTGTCGGGCCAAGGGGAAATGAGCAGTTCTTC
CDR3 protein: CASSYHPVGPRGNEQFF

D gene: TRBD1
clone size: -
J gene: TRBJ2-7
V gene: TRBV27
CDR3 DNA: TGTGCCAGCAGTTTGGGCGGGACAGGGAGATACGAGCAGTACTTC
CDR3 protein: CASSLGGTGRYEQYF

D gene: TRBD2
clone size: -
J gene: TRBJ2-5
V gene: TRBV20-1
CDR3 DNA: TGCAGTGCTAGGAAAGGTAGCGGGAGTAGGGAGACCCAGTACTTC
CDR3 protein: CSARKGSGSRETQYF

D gene: -
clone size: few
J gene: TRBJ2-7
V gene: TRBV20-1
CDR3 DNA: TGCAGTGCTAAACCCCCATTTAAAGGGCAAGCCTACGAGCAGTACTTC
CDR3 protein: CSAKPPFKGQAYEQYF

D gene: -
clone size: many
J gene: TRBJ2-1
V gene: TRBV12-3/TRBV12-4
CDR3 DNA: TGTGCCAGCAGTTTGGAAAACGGAGTACGGATCTACAATGAGCAGTTCTTC
CDR3 protein: CASSLENGVRIYNEQFF

D gene: TRBD1
clone size: -
J gene: TRBJ2-3
V gene: TRBV9
CDR3 DNA: TGTGCCAGCAGCGTAGAGGGGGCGCGTGGAGATACGCAGTATTTT
CDR3 protein: CASSVEGARGDTQYF

D gene: -
clone size: few
J gene: TRBJ2-6
V gene: TRBV28
CDR3 DNA: -
CDR3 protein: CASNFGAGANVLTF

D gene: TRBD1
clone size: many
J gene: TRBJ2-5
V gene: TRBV7-2
CDR3 DNA: TGTGCCAGCAGCTTGGGACAGGGAAAGGGGGAGACCCAGTACTTC
CDR3 protein: CASSLGQGKGETQYF